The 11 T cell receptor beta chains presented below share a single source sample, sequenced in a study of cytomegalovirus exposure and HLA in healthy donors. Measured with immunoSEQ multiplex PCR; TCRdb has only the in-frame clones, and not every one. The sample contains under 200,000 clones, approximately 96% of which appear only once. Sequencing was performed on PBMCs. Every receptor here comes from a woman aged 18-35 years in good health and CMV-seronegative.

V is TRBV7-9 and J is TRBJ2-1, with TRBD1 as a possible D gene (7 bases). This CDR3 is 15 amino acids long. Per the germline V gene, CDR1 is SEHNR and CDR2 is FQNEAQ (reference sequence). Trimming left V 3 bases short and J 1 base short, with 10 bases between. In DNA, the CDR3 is TGTGCCAGCAGCTTGGAGGGGGCGTCCTACAATGAGCAGTTCTTC. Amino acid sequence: CASSLEGASYNEQFF.

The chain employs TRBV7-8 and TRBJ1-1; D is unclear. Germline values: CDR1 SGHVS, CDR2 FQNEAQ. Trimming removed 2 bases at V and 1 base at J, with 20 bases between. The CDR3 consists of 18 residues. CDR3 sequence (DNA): TGTGCCAGCAGCTTATTTGCGAGGCTCGACGGTACGAACACTGAAGCTTTCTTT. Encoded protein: CASSLFARLDGTNTEAFF.

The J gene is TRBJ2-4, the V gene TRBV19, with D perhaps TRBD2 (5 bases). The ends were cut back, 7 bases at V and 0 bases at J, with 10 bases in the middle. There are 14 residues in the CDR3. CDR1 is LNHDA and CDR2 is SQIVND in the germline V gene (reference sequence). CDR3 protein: CASMGEGAKNIQYF. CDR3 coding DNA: TGTGCCAGTATGGGAGAGGGAGCCAAAAACATTCAGTACTTC.

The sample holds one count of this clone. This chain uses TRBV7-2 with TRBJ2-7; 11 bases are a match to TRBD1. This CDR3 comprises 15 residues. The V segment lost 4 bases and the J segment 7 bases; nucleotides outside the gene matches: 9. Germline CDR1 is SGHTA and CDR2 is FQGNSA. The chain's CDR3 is CASSSRDRGFSEQYF. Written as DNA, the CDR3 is TGTGCCAGCAGCTCCAGGGACAGGGGGTTTTCGGAGCAGTACTTC.

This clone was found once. The CDR3 nucleotides read TGCGCCAGCAGCTCACAGGGAGGGACTAACTATGGCTACACCTTC. It specifies CASSSQGGTNYGYTF. V and J are TRBV5-1 and TRBJ1-2; D is perhaps TRBD1 (6 bases). The CDR3 runs to 15 residues. V was clipped by 3 bases and J by 0 bases, with 12 bases between them. Germline V gives CDR1 SGHRS, CDR2 YFSETQ. The entire variable domain, with the rest obtained from reference TRBV5-1 and TRBJ1-2, is as follows: KAGVTQTPRYLIKTRGQQVTLSCSPISGHRSVSWYQQTPGQGLQFLFEYFSETQRNKGNFPGRFSGRQFSNSRSEMNVSTLELGDSALYLCASSSQGGTNYGYTFGSGTRLTVV.

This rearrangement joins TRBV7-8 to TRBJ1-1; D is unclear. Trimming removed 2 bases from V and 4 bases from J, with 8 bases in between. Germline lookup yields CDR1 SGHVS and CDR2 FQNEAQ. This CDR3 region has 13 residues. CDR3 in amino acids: CASSLTESTEAFF. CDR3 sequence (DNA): TGTGCCAGCAGCTTAACGGAGAGCACTGAAGCTTTCTTT. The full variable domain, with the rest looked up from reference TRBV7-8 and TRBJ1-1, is GAGVSQSPRYKVAKRGQDVALRCDPISGHVSLFWYQQALGQGPEFLTYFQNEAQLDKSGLPSDRFFAERPEGSVSTLKIQRTQQEDSAVYLCASSLTESTEAFFGQGTRLTVV.

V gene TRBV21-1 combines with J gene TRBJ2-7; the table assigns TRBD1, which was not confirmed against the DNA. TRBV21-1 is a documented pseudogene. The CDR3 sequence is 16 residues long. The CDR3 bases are TGTGCCAGCAGCAAATCAGGGGACAGCAACCCCCACGAGCAGTACTTC. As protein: CASSKSGDSNPHEQYF.

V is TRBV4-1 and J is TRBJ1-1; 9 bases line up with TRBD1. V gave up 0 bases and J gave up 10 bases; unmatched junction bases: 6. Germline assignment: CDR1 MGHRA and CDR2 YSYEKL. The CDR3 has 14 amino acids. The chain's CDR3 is CASSQERDRVLAFF. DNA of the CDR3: TGCGCCAGCAGCCAAGAAAGGGACAGGGTCTTAGCTTTCTTT.

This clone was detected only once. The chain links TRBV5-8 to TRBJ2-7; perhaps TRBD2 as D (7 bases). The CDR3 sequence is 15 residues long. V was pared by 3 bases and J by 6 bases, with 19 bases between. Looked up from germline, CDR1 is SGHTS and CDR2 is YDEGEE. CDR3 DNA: TGTGCCAGCAGCTGGGGCGGGGGCTTAGGGGCCGAGCAGTACTTC. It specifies CASSWGGGLGAEQYF.

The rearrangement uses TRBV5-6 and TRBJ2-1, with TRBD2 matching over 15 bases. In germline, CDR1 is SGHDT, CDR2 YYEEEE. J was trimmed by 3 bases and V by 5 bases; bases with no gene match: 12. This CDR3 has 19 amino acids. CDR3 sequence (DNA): TGTGCCAGCAGTTCTTACGGGACTAGCGGGGGGCAACGCTACAATGAGCAGTTCTTC. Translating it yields CASSSYGTSGGQRYNEQFF.

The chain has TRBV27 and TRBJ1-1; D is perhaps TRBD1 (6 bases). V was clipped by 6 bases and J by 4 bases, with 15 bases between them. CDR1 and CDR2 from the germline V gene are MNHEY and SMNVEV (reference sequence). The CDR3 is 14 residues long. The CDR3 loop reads CASRPDRPFTEAFF. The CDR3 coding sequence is TGTGCCAGCAGGCCGGACAGACCTTTCACTGAAGCTTTCTTT.